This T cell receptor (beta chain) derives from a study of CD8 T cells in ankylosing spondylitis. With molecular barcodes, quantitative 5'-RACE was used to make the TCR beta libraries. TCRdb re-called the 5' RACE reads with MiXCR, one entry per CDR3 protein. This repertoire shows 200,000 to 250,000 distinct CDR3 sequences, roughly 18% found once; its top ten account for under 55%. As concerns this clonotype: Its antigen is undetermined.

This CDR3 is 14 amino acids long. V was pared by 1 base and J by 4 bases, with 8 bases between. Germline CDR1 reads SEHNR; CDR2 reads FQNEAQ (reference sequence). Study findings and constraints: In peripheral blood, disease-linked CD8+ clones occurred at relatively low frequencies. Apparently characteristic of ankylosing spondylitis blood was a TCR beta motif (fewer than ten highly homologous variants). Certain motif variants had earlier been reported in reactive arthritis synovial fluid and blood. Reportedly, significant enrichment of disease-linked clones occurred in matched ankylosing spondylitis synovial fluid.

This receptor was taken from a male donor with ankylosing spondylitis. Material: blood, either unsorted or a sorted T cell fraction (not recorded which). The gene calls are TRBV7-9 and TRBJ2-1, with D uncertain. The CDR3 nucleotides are TGTGCCAGCAGCTTAGACCTAGGTTACAATGAGCAGTTCTTC. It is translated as CASSLDLGYNEQFF.